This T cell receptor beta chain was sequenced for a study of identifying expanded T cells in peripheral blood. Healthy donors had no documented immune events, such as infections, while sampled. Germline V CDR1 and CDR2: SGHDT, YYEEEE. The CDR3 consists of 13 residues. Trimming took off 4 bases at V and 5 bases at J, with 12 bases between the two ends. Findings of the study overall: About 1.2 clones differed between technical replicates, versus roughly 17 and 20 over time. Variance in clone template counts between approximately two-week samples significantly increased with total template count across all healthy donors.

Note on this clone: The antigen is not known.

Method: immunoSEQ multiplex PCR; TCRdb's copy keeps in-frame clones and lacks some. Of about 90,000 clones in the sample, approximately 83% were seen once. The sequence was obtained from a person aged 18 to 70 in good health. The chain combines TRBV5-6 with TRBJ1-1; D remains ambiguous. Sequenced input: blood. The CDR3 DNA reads TGTGCCAGCAGCCGTTATCGGGAAACTGAAGCTTTCTTT. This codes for CASSRYRETEAFF.